The source of this T cell receptor (beta chain) is a study of T cells in tuberculosis. Sequenced by immunoSEQ multiplex PCR; TCRdb stores in-frame clones only, minus some. Here the sample spans tens of thousands of clones, around nine tenths being singletons. The CDR3 runs 15 residues. The germline V and J ends were trimmed by 3 bases and 0 bases, with 9 bases remaining between them. The germline gives CDR1 SGHVS, CDR2 FQNEAQ. The chain has TRBV7-8 and TRBJ2-1; D remains unclear. Sample: PBMCs. This receptor was identified in a donor aged 10-30 years with latent tuberculosis or without tuberculosis infection. Some clones in this sample may be carry-over from other donors' samples. The CDR3 DNA is TGTGCCAGCAGCTTTGGTGGTAGCTCCTACAATGAGCAGTTCTTC. Encoded protein: CASSFGGSSYNEQFF. The full variable domain, rest sourced from reference TRBV7-8 and TRBJ2-1, is GAGVSQSPRYKVAKRGQDVALRCDPISGHVSLFWYQQALGQGPEFLTYFQNEAQLDKSGLPSDRFFAERPEGSVSTLKIQRTQQEDSAVYLCASSFGGSSYNEQFFGPGTRLTVL.